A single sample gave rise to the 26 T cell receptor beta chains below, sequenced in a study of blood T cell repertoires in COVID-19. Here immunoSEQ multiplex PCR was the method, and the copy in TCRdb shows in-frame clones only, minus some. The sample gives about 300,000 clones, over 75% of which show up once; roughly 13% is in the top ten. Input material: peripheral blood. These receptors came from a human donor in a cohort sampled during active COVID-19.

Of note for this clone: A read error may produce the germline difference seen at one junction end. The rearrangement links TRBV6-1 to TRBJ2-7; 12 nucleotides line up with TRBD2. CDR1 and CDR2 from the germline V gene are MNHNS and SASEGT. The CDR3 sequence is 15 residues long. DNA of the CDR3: TGTGCCAGCAGAGAAGGACTAGCGGGAATATACGAGCAGTACTTC. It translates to CASREGLAGIYEQYF.

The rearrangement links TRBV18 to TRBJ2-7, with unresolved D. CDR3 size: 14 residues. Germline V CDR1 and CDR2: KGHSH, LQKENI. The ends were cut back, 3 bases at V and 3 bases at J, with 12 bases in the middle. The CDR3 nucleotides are TGTGCCAGCTCACCCCGGAGTCCAAGCTACGAGCAGTACTTC. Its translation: CASSPRSPSYEQYF. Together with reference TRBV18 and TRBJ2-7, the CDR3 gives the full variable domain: NAGVMQNPRHLVRRRGQEARLRCSPMKGHSHVYWYRQLPEEGLKFMVYLQKENIIDESGMPKERFSAEFPKEGPSILRIQQVVRGDSAAYFCASSPRSPSYEQYFGPGTRLTVT.

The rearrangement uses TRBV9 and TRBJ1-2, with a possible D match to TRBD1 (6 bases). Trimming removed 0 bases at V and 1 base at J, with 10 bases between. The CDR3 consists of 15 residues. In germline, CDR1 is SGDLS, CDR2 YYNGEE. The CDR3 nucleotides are TGTGCCAGCAGCGTAGGAGCCAGGGGTAACTATGGCTACACCTTC. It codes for CASSVGARGNYGYTF.

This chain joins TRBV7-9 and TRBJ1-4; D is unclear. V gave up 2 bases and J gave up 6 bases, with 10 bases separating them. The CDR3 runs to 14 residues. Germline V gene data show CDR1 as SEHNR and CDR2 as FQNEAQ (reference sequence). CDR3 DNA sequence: TGTGCCAGCAGCTTATTTCAGAATTATGAAAAACTGTTTTTT. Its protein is CASSLFQNYEKLFF.

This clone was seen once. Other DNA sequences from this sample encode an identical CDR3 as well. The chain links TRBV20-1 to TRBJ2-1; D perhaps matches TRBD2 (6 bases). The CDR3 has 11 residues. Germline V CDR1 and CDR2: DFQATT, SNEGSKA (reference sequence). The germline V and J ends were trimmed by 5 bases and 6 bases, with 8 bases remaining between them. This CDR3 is CSAGTVNEQFF. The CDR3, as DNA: TGCAGTGCTGGGACTGTCAATGAGCAGTTCTTC.

The CDR3 spells CASSLGMLQGDAETQYF. The CDR3 region has the DNA TGTGCCAGCAGCTTAGGGATGCTGCAGGGTGACGCAGAGACCCAGTACTTC. The V gene is TRBV7-9, the J gene TRBJ2-5; a possible D gene is TRBD1 (5 bases). The CDR3 sequence is 17 residues long. Germline values: CDR1 SEHNR, CDR2 FQNEAQ (reference sequence). Trimming removed 1 base from V and 4 bases from J, with 19 bases in between.

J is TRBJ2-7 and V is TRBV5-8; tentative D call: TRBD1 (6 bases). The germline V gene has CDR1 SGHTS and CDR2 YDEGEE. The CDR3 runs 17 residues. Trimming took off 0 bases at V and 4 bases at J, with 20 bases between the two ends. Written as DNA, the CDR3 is TGTGCCAGCAGCTTGGCGGCAGGCGACAGGAGAAAATACGAGCAGTACTTC. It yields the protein CASSLAAGDRRKYEQYF.

CDR3 in DNA: TGTGCCAGCAGTTCACTAGGCACTTCGTATCAGACGGCGCAGTATTTT. Protein: CASSSLGTSYQTAQYF. The chain employs TRBV6-2 or TRBV6-3 and TRBJ2-3; a possible D gene is TRBD2 (5 bases). The length of the CDR3 is 16 residues. The germline gives CDR1 MNHEY, CDR2 SVGEGT. The ends were cut back, 4 bases at V and 10 bases at J, with 24 bases in the middle.

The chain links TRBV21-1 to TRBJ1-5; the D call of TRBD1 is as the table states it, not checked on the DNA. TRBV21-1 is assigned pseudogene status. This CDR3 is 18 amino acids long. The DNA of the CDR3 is TGTGCCAGCAGCAGCACATATTCCGCGGACAGGAGCTGGCAGCCCCAGCATTTT. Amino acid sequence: CASSSTYSADRSWQPQHF.

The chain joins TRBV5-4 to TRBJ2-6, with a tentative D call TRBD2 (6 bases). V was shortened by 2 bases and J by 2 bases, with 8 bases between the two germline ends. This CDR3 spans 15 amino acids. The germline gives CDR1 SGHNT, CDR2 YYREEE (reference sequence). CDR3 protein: CASSLPSAGANVLTF. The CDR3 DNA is TGTGCCAGCAGCTTACCTAGCGCTGGGGCCAACGTCCTGACTTTC. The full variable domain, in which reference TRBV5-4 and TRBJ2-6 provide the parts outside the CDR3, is ETGVTQSPTHLIKTRGQQVTLRCSSQSGHNTVSWYQQALGQGPQFIFQYYREEENGRGNFPPRFSGLQFPNYSSELNVNALELDDSALYLCASSLPSAGANVLTFGAGSRLTVL.

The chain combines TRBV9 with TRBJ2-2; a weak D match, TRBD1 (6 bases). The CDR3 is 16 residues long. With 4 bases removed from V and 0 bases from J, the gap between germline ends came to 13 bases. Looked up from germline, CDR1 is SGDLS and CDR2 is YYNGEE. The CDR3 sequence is CASSSPGTPNTGELFF. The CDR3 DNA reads TGTGCCAGCAGCTCACCCGGGACACCGAACACCGGGGAGCTGTTTTTT.

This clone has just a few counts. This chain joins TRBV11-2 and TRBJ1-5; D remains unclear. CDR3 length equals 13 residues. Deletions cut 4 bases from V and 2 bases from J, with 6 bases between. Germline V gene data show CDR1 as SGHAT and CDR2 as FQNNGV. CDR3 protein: CASSYSGNQPQHF. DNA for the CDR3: TGTGCCAGCAGCTACAGTGGCAATCAGCCCCAGCATTTT.

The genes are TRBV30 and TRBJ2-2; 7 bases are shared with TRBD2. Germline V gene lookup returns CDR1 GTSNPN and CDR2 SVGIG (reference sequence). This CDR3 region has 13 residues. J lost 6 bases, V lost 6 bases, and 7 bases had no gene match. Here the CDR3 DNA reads TGTGCCTGTCCGACTAGCAGGTCCGGGGAGCTGTTTTTT. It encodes CACPTSRSGELFF.

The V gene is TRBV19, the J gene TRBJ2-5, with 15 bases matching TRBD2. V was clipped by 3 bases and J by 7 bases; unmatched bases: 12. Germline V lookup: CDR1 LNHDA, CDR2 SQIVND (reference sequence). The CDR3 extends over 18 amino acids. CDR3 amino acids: CASSMGPGLAGGPGTQYF. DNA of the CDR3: TGTGCCAGTAGTATGGGCCCAGGACTAGCGGGAGGGCCGGGGACCCAGTACTTC.

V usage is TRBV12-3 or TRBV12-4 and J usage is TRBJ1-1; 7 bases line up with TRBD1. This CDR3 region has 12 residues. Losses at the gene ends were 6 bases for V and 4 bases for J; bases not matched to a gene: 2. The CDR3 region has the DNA TGTGCCAGCAGAACAGGGGCCACTGAAGCTTTCTTT. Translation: CASRTGATEAFF.

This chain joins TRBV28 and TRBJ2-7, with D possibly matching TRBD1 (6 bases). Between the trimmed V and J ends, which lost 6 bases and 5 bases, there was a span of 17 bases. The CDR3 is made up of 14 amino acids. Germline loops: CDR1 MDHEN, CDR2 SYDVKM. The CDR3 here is CASSRRLGANEQYF. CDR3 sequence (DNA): TGTGCCAGCAGCCGTAGGTTGGGGGCCAACGAGCAGTACTTC.

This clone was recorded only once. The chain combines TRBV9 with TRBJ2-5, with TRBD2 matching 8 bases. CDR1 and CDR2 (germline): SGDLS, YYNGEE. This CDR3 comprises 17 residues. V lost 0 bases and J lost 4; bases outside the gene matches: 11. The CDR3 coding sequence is TGTGCCAGCAGCGTAGGGGCTGCGGGAGGACCTTCAGAGACCCAGTACTTC. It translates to CASSVGAAGGPSETQYF.

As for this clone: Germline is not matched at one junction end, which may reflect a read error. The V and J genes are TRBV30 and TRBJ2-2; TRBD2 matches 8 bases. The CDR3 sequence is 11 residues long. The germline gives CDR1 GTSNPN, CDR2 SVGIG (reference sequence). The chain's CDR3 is CGGGRSGELFF. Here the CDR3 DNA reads TGCGGGGGGGGGCGGTCCGGGGAGCTGTTTTTT.

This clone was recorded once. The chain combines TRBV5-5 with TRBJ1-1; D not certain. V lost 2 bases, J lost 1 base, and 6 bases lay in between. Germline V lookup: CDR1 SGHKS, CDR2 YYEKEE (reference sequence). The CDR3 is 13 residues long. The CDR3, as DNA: TGTGCCAGCAGCTTAGGAGGGAACACTGAAGCTTTCTTT. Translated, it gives CASSLGGNTEAFF.

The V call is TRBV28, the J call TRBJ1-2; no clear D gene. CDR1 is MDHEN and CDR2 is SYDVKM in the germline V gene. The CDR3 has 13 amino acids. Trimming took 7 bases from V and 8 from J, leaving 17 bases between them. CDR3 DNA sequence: TGTGCCAGCAAAATCGGTGCCAATCAAGGCTACACCTTC. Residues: CASKIGANQGYTF.

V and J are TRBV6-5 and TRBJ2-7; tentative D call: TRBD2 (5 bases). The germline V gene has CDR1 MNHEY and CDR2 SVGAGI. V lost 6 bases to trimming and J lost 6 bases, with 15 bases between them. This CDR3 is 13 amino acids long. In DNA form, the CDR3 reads TGTGCCAGCAGCTCTAGCCCACGTCGCGAGCAGTACTTC. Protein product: CASSSSPRREQYF.

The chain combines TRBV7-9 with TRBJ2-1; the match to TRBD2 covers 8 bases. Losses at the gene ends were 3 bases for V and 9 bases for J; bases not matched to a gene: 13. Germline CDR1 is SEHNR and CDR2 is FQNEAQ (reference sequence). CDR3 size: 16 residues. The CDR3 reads CASSLFQIRTSREQFF. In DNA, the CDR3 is TGTGCCAGCAGCTTGTTCCAAATAAGGACTAGCCGTGAGCAGTTCTTC. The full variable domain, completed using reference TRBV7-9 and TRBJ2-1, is DTGVSQNPRHKITKRGQNVTFRCDPISEHNRLYWYRQTLGQGPEFLTYFQNEAQLEKSRLLSDRFSAERPKGSFSTLEIQRTEQGDSAMYLCASSLFQIRTSREQFFGPGTRLTVL.

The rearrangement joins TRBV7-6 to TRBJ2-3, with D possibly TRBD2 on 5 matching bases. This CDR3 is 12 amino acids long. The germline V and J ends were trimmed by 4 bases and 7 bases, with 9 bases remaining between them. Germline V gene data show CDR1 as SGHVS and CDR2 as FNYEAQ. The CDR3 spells CASSSDWYTQYF. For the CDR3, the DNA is TGTGCCAGCAGCTCGGACTGGTATACGCAGTATTTT.

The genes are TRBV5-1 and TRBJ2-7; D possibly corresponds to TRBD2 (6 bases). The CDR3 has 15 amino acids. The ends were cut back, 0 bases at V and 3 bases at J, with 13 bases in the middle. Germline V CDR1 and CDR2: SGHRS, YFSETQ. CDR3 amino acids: CASSLEASDLYEQYF. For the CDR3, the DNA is TGCGCCAGCAGCTTGGAGGCTAGCGATCTCTACGAGCAGTACTTC.

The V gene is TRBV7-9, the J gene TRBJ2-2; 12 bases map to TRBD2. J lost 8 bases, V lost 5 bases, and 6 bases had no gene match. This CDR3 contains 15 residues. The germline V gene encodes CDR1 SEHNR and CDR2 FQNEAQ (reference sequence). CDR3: CASSPGLAGPGELFF. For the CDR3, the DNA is TGTGCCAGCAGCCCCGGACTAGCGGGACCGGGGGAGCTGTTTTTT.

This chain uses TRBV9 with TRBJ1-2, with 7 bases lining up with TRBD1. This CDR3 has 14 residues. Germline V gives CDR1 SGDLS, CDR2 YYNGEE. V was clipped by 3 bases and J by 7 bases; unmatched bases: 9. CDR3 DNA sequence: TGTGCCAGCAGCGCCGTAGACAGGGTGGGTGGCTACACCTTC. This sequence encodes CASSAVDRVGGYTF.